The 18 T cell receptor beta chains presented below share a single source sample, sequenced in a study of cytomegalovirus exposure and HLA in healthy donors. The method was immunoSEQ multiplex PCR; TCRdb's version includes in-frame clones alone and lacks a portion of them. This sample has about 280,000 clones; approximately 88% occur once, and the top ten carry about 0.86%. The specimen was PBMCs. These receptors all come from a young woman in good health and CMV-seronegative.

The rearrangement links TRBV2 to TRBJ2-1; 7 bases match TRBD2. V lost 5 bases and J lost 3; bases outside the gene matches: 10. The CDR3 length is 16 residues. In germline, CDR1 is SNHLY, CDR2 FYNNEI. The CDR3 reads CASSPSSGMLYNEQFF. CDR3 sequence (DNA): TGTGCCAGCAGTCCCTCTAGCGGAATGCTCTACAATGAGCAGTTCTTC.

The CDR3 protein is CASVLYGYTF. In nucleotides, the CDR3 is TGTGCCAGCGTACTCTATGGCTACACCTTC. This rearrangement joins TRBV6-1 to TRBJ1-2, with D unresolved. The CDR3 is made up of 10 amino acids. The V and J ends lost 8 bases and 4 bases respectively, with 5 bases between them. Per the germline V gene, CDR1 is MNHNS and CDR2 is SASEGT.

The rearrangement uses TRBV6-1 and TRBJ1-1, with TRBD1 as a possible D gene (6 bases). V lost 6 bases to trimming and J lost 4 bases, with 12 bases between them. The CDR3 is 13 residues long. CDR1 and CDR2 from the germline V gene are MNHNS and SASEGT. The CDR3 nucleotides read TGTGCCAGCAGCCAGGGGAGGGGCACTGAAGCTTTCTTT. This gives the protein CASSQGRGTEAFF.

The chain is built from TRBV28 and TRBJ1-5, with 8 bases fitting TRBD1. The trim removed 5 bases at V and 6 bases at J, leaving 9 bases unmatched. Germline V gene data show CDR1 as MDHEN and CDR2 as SYDVKM. This CDR3 is built from 15 residues. The CDR3 nucleotides are TGTGCCAGCAGTCCGGACAGGGCCGGACGTCAGCCCCAGCATTTT. It is translated as CASSPDRAGRQPQHF.

V usage is TRBV2 and J usage is TRBJ2-3, with D unclear. Germline assignment: CDR1 SNHLY and CDR2 FYNNEI. V lost 1 base to trimming and J lost 0 bases, with 11 bases between them. This CDR3 has 16 amino acids. The CDR3 DNA is TGTGCCAGCAGTGAAGGACTGTACTCTAGCACAGATACGCAGTATTTT. Its protein is CASSEGLYSSTDTQYF.

The chain joins TRBV21-1 to TRBJ1-3. TRBV21-1 counts as a pseudogene. CDR3 length: 15 amino acids. CDR3 coding DNA: TGTGCCAGCAGCAAAGGACGCGGGCCTGGAAACACCATATATTTT. Encoded protein: CASSKGRGPGNTIYF.

This rearrangement joins TRBV9 to TRBJ2-2, with 10 bases matching TRBD1. With V trimmed by 4 bases and J by 4 bases, 4 bases remained unmatched. Germline CDR1 SGDLS, CDR2 YYNGEE. The CDR3 sequence is 15 residues long. CDR3 amino acids: CASSLRTGGTGELFF. CDR3 nucleotides: TGTGCCAGCAGCCTTCGGACAGGGGGCACCGGGGAGCTGTTTTTT.

The rearrangement links TRBV11-3 to TRBJ2-3, with TRBD1 identical over 10 bases. Germline V gene data show CDR1 as SGHNT and CDR2 as YENEEA. V was clipped by 5 bases and J by 2 bases; unmatched bases: 4. The CDR3 covers 15 residues. The CDR3 loop reads CASSLGTGDTDTQYF. CDR3 sequence (DNA): TGTGCCAGCAGCCTCGGGACAGGGGACACAGATACGCAGTATTTT.

The chain has TRBV5-6 and TRBJ2-1, with 9 bases aligning to TRBD2. V trimming: 0 bases; J trimming: 10 bases; junction bases outside the gene matches: 8. The CDR3 is 15 amino acids. The germline gives CDR1 SGHDT, CDR2 YYEEEE. CDR3 protein: CASSLGAGGLLEQFF. As DNA, the CDR3 is TGTGCCAGCAGCTTGGGAGCGGGAGGCCTCTTAGAGCAGTTCTTC.

This clone turned up a few times. This chain uses TRBV2 with TRBJ2-7, with no clear D. V shed 2 bases and J shed 6 bases, with 5 bases lying between them. The CDR3 runs 11 residues. Per the germline V gene, CDR1 is SNHLY and CDR2 is FYNNEI. This CDR3 reads CASSEHGEQYF. In nucleotides, the CDR3 is TGTGCCAGCAGTGAACACGGCGAGCAGTACTTC.

V gene TRBV7-3 combines with J gene TRBJ1-4, with 8 bases aligning to TRBD1. This CDR3 has 21 residues. Germline trimming cut 5 bases from V and 5 bases from J; bases unmatched to any gene: 25. Looked up from germline, CDR1 is SGHTA and CDR2 is FQGTGA. The chain's CDR3 is CASSPHPAPNSRTGLNEKLFF. The CDR3 DNA sequence: TGTGCCAGCAGCCCCCACCCCGCCCCGAATTCTCGGACAGGGCTAAATGAAAAACTGTTTTTT.

As to this clone: The same CDR3 can be traced to other DNA sequences in this sample. This chain links TRBV6-5 with TRBJ2-1, with D tentatively TRBD2 (5 bases). The CDR3 has 15 residues. The germline V gene has CDR1 MNHEY and CDR2 SVGAGI. Trimming stripped 2 bases from V and 0 bases from J, with 8 bases between. The CDR3 nucleotides are TGTGCCAGCAGTTACAGGGAGAGCTCCTACAATGAGCAGTTCTTC. This encodes CASSYRESSYNEQFF.

The chain combines TRBV5-1 with TRBJ2-1, with TRBD2 identical over 8 bases. The ends lost 4 bases at V and 5 bases at J; junction bases unmatched: 8. Per the germline V gene, CDR1 is SGHRS and CDR2 is YFSETQ. There are 15 residues in the CDR3. The CDR3 DNA reads as TGCGCCAGCAGCCTAAAATCGGGGGGGAACAATGAGCAGTTCTTC. Translation gives CASSLKSGGNNEQFF. Full variable domain (missing parts from reference TRBV5-1 and TRBJ2-1): KAGVTQTPRYLIKTRGQQVTLSCSPISGHRSVSWYQQTPGQGLQFLFEYFSETQRNKGNFPGRFSGRQFSNSRSEMNVSTLELGDSALYLCASSLKSGGNNEQFFGPGTRLTVL.

This chain uses TRBV6-5 with TRBJ2-1; D is unresolved. Germline-derived CDR1 and CDR2 are MNHEY and SVGAGI. CDR3 length: 14 amino acids. Trimming pared 9 bases from V and 3 bases from J, leaving 15 bases between. The CDR3 sequence: CASSLRRNYNEQFF. The CDR3 DNA reads as TGTGCCAGTTCCCTACGGCGGAACTACAATGAGCAGTTCTTC.

The CDR3 loop reads CASTQGYNSPLHF. The DNA of the CDR3 is TGTGCCAGCACCCAGGGCTATAATTCACCCCTCCACTTT. The rearrangement joins TRBV2 to TRBJ1-6; tentatively, D is TRBD1 (5 bases). This CDR3 spans 13 amino acids. Germline assignment: CDR1 SNHLY and CDR2 FYNNEI. Trimming removed 7 bases at V and 3 bases at J, with 7 bases between.

This chain links TRBV9 with TRBJ1-1, with 7 bases lining up with TRBD1. V shed 0 bases, J shed 3 bases, and the junction held 8 bases outside the gene matches. CDR3 length: 16 residues. Germline assignment: CDR1 SGDLS and CDR2 YYNGEE. The CDR3 region is CASSVAPTGYDTEAFF. In nucleotides, the CDR3 is TGTGCCAGCAGCGTAGCTCCGACAGGGTACGACACTGAAGCTTTCTTT.

The V and J genes are TRBV6-6 and TRBJ1-1; no firm D call. V was clipped by 1 base and J by 1 base, with 7 bases between them. CDR1 is MNHNY, CDR2 SVGAGI, per germline (reference sequence). The CDR3 length is 14 residues. This CDR3 is CASSYLGRNTEAFF. CDR3 DNA sequence: TGTGCCAGCAGTTACTTGGGGAGGAACACTGAAGCTTTCTTT.

V and J are TRBV7-2 and TRBJ2-1, with D uncertain. V shed 0 bases and J shed 6 bases, with 9 bases lying between them. The germline V gene encodes CDR1 SGHTA and CDR2 FQGNSA. The CDR3 is 14 amino acids. The DNA for the CDR3 is TGTGCCAGCAGCTTAGCCGCTACTGGCAATGAGCAGTTCTTC. Translation: CASSLAATGNEQFF.